Below, 19 T cell receptor beta chains from the same sample are listed, as sequenced in a study of T cell changes during pregnancy in multiple sclerosis. Repertoires were generated with immunoSEQ multiplex PCR, while TCRdb's copy carries only in-frame clones and drops some. The data hold tens of thousands of clones, with 91% observed a single time. The source material was peripheral blood, sampled before pregnancy. These receptors were obtained from a female donor with multiple sclerosis, enrolled in a pregnancy study.

The chain joins TRBV6-6 to TRBJ1-2; TRBD1 matches 9 bases. This CDR3 spans 14 amino acids. CDR1 and CDR2 from the germline V gene are MNHNY and SVGAGI (reference sequence). J was trimmed by 7 bases and V by 7 bases; bases with no gene match: 10. The CDR3 DNA follows: TGTGCCAGCAATGGAATAAAGGGACAGGGTGGCTACACCTTC. It specifies CASNGIKGQGGYTF.

CDR3: CASSQRLGNRANYGYTF. The CDR3, as DNA: TGCGCCAGCAGCCAGAGGCTAGGGAACAGGGCGAACTATGGCTACACCTTC. This chain joins TRBV4-1 and TRBJ1-2; D possibly corresponds to TRBD1 (6 bases). The length of the CDR3 is 17 residues. V lost 3 bases and J 2 bases, leaving 19 bases between the germline ends. Per the germline V gene, CDR1 is MGHRA and CDR2 is YSYEKL.

This clone showed up just a few times. For the CDR3, the DNA is TGTGCCAGCAGCTCGCAGGGGAACACTGAAGCTTTCTTT. This sequence encodes CASSSQGNTEAFF. V gene TRBV7-2 combines with J gene TRBJ1-1; TRBD1 might be the D (5 bases). V dropped 4 bases and J dropped 1 base, with 7 bases sitting between them. Germline V gene lookup returns CDR1 SGHTA and CDR2 FQGNSA. The CDR3 loop spans 13 amino acids.

V is TRBV5-6 and J is TRBJ1-3; D call uncertain. Germline V lookup: CDR1 SGHDT, CDR2 YYEEEE. Trimming stripped 4 bases from V and 7 bases from J, with 12 bases between. The CDR3 totals 13 residues. CDR3 DNA sequence: TGTGCCAGCAGCCTATCCGTGCGGAACACCATATATTTT. It yields the protein CASSLSVRNTIYF.

The V and J genes are TRBV14 and TRBJ2-1, with 8 bases that match TRBD1. Germline V gene lookup returns CDR1 SGHDN and CDR2 FVKESK. Trimming removed 4 bases from V and 0 bases from J; junction bases left unmatched: 11. The CDR3 contains 18 residues. The CDR3 is CASSLRTGRETSYNEQFF. As DNA, the CDR3 is TGTGCCAGCAGCCTTCGGACAGGGCGTGAGACCTCCTACAATGAGCAGTTCTTC.

The chain couples TRBV4-1 to TRBJ1-1, with a possible D match to TRBD1 (5 bases). The germline gives CDR1 MGHRA, CDR2 YSYEKL. The CDR3 spans 16 residues. V lost 1 base and J 4 bases, leaving 16 bases between the germline ends. The CDR3 DNA reads TGCGCCAGCAGCCAAGGCAGTAACGGGGGGTCCACTGAAGCTTTCTTT. This translates into CASSQGSNGGSTEAFF.

The chain is built from TRBV6-4 and TRBJ1-1; unclear D gene. Trimming cost V 6 bases and J 0 bases, with 23 bases left between them. The CDR3 consists of 18 residues. In germline, CDR1 is MRHNA, CDR2 SNTAGT. The CDR3 DNA sequence: TGTGCCAGCAGCCGAAGTCCCGGCGGATCGCTCATGAACACTGAAGCTTTCTTT. Translating gives CASSRSPGGSLMNTEAFF.

V and J are TRBV30 and TRBJ2-7; maybe TRBD1 (6 bases). CDR3 length: 14 residues. Looked up from germline, CDR1 is GTSNPN and CDR2 is SVGIG (reference sequence). V gave up 2 bases and J gave up 3 bases, with 14 bases separating them. The CDR3 DNA reads TGTGCCTGGAGTAATATCGGACAGAGCTACGAGCAGTACTTC. Translated, it gives CAWSNIGQSYEQYF.

The rearrangement links TRBV4-3 to TRBJ2-3, with D maybe TRBD2 (6 bases). Trimming removed 1 base at V and 0 bases at J, with 8 bases between. Germline CDR1 is LGHNA and CDR2 is YSLEER. CDR3 length equals 15 residues. DNA of the CDR3: TGCGCCAGCAGCCAAGGGGGACTGAGCACAGATACGCAGTATTTT. Encoded protein: CASSQGGLSTDTQYF.

This chain links TRBV6-6 with TRBJ1-1, with 7 bases fitting TRBD1. CDR3 size: 14 residues. Looked up from germline, CDR1 is MNHNY and CDR2 is SVGAGI (reference sequence). Trimming cost V 6 bases and J 12 bases; bases outside gene matches: 16. The CDR3 DNA follows: TGTGCCAGCAGCACAGAGACAGGGTCTAGTGTCCCTTTCTTT. Translated, it gives CASSTETGSSVPFF.

The chain has TRBV6-5 and TRBJ2-1, with 8 bases that match TRBD2. Germline-derived CDR1 and CDR2 are MNHEY and SVGAGI. The CDR3 extends over 15 amino acids. V gave up 6 bases and J gave up 2 bases; unmatched junction bases: 6. CDR3 in amino acids: CASSRTSGTYNEQFF. The CDR3 region has the DNA TGTGCCAGCAGCCGAACTAGCGGAACCTACAATGAGCAGTTCTTC.

This clone was recorded a few times. The CDR3 reads CATRIGLAGGNEQFF. CDR3 sequence (DNA): TGTGCCACCCGTATCGGGCTAGCAGGAGGCAATGAGCAGTTCTTC. V gene TRBV19 combines with J gene TRBJ2-1; perhaps TRBD2 as D (5 bases). CDR3 size: 15 residues. V was clipped by 10 bases and J by 6 bases, with 22 bases between them. Germline CDR1 and CDR2: LNHDA and SQIVND (reference sequence).

This clone was seen at least ten times. The chain links TRBV18 to TRBJ1-1; tentative D call: TRBD1 (5 bases). The CDR3 consists of 14 residues. CDR1 and CDR2 from the germline V gene are KGHSH and LQKENI. Trimming shortened V by 2 bases and J by 4 bases, and 11 bases separated the two germline ends. CDR3 coding DNA: TGTGCCAGCTCACCATTGCCCGGGGGCACTGAAGCTTTCTTT. This translates into CASSPLPGGTEAFF.

J is TRBJ2-7 and V is TRBV4-2; D might be TRBD1 (5 bases). V lost 3 bases and J 2 bases, leaving 17 bases between the germline ends. Germline CDR1 reads LGHNA; CDR2 reads YNFKEQ. This CDR3 region has 16 residues. This CDR3 is CASSQDDSQGAYEQYF. Written as DNA, the CDR3 is TGTGCCAGCAGCCAGGATGACAGCCAGGGCGCCTACGAGCAGTACTTC.

The V and J genes are TRBV4-2 and TRBJ1-3; D is undetermined. Trimming took 0 bases from V and 0 from J, leaving 9 bases between them. The CDR3 is 16 residues long. Germline V gives CDR1 LGHNA, CDR2 YNFKEQ. In DNA, the CDR3 is TGTGCCAGCAGCCAAGAGGGCCTCCCCTCTGGAAACACCATATATTTT. It codes for CASSQEGLPSGNTIYF.

The rearrangement links TRBV18 to TRBJ2-7; D is ambiguous. Trimming shortened V by 4 bases and J by 2 bases, and 15 bases separated the two germline ends. CDR1 is KGHSH, CDR2 LQKENI, per germline. The CDR3 is 15 residues long. In nucleotides, the CDR3 is TGTGCCAGCTCACTGATGGAGTTTTCGGCCTACGAGCAGTACTTC. It is translated as CASSLMEFSAYEQYF.

This clone has only one observation. This chain uses TRBV15 with TRBJ1-1; 10 bases align to TRBD1. Losses at the gene ends were 6 bases for V and 4 bases for J; bases not matched to a gene: 8. The V gene's germline CDR1 is LNHNV and CDR2 YYDKDF (reference sequence). CDR3 length: 15 amino acids. For the CDR3, the DNA is TGTGCCACCAGAATGATTAGGACAGGGGGCACTGAAGCTTTCTTT. It encodes CATRMIRTGGTEAFF. Complete variable domain (other parts from reference TRBV15 and TRBJ1-1): DAMVIQNPRYQVTQFGKPVTLSCSQTLNHNVMYWYQQKSSQAPKLLFHYYDKDFNNEADTPDNFQSRRPNTSFCFLDIRSPGLGDTAMYLCATRMIRTGGTEAFFGQGTRLTVV.

The rearrangement uses TRBV25-1 and TRBJ1-1, with 9 nucleotides matching TRBD1. Germline V gives CDR1 MGHDK, CDR2 SYGVNS. CDR3 length equals 13 residues. J was trimmed by 4 bases and V by 7 bases; bases with no gene match: 4. The CDR3 coding sequence is TGTGCCAGCACGACAGGGGGGGTCACTGAAGCTTTCTTT. Translated, it gives CASTTGGVTEAFF.

About this clone itself: The same CDR3 also results from other DNA sequences found in this sample. The rearrangement joins TRBV6-1 to TRBJ1-1; unclear D gene. V dropped 1 base and J dropped 0 bases, with 6 bases sitting between them. Germline loops: CDR1 MNHNS, CDR2 SASEGT. The CDR3 runs 14 residues. CDR3 sequence (DNA): TGTGCCAGCAGTGAAGTCCCCGTGAACACTGAAGCTTTCTTT. It translates to CASSEVPVNTEAFF.